This TCR beta chain derives from a study of blood T cells in healthy people across ages. General study findings and limits: In long-lived donors, naive CD4+ cell counts and diversity exceeded those of aged donors. Any conclusive comparison of naive versus antigen-experienced cells was prevented by using unsorted PBMCs.

With a J-beta primer mix and a sample-barcoded 5' primer, a second PCR ran 7 to 11 cycles. TCRdb used MiXCR to reprocess the 5' RACE reads, holding one entry per CDR3 protein. The table shows about 290,000 distinct CDR3 sequences, with around 27% occurring only once. The study isolated at least 6.5 million PBMCs from each sample. About this clonotype: Its antigen is unknown.

V was cut by 4 bases and J by 2 bases, with 15 bases left in between. Looked up from germline, CDR1 is SGDLS and CDR2 is YYNGEE. The CDR3 runs to 15 residues. The clonotype originates from a woman in her 70s in good health. Sequenced: blood. The J gene is TRBJ2-5, the V gene TRBV9; maybe TRBD2 (7 bases). CDR3 residues: CASSWGGTTQETQYF. DNA for the CDR3: TGTGCCAGCAGCTGGGGGGGGACAACGCAAGAGACCCAGTACTTC.